The 9 T cell receptor beta chains in this list originate from one sample, sequenced in a study of cytotoxic CD8 clonotypes in ibrutinib-treated CLL. The data were produced by immunoSEQ multiplex PCR, yet TCRdb's version contains in-frame clones alone and is incomplete. The table shows some 150,000 clones, with 77% occurring only once. Sequencing was performed on PBMCs, taken after 12 months of ibrutinib treatment. These receptors all stem from a human donor with chronic lymphocytic leukemia.

The chain combines TRBV9 with TRBJ2-3; the D is unclear. CDR3 size: 13 residues. Deletions cut 3 bases from V and 5 bases from J, with 10 bases between. In germline, CDR1 is SGDLS, CDR2 YYNGEE. The chain's CDR3 is CASSAWSGDTQYF. The CDR3 DNA reads as TGTGCCAGCAGCGCCTGGTCGGGAGATACGCAGTATTTT.

For this clone: Other DNA sequences of this sample code for an identical CDR3. CDR3 residues: CASSPGENYGYTF. The CDR3 DNA reads as TGTGCCAGCTCACCAGGGGAGAACTATGGCTACACCTTC. This chain joins TRBV18 and TRBJ1-2; D not certain. Trimming stripped 2 bases from V and 2 bases from J, with 6 bases between. This CDR3 has 13 residues. Looked up from germline, CDR1 is KGHSH and CDR2 is LQKENI.

The CDR3 sequence: CASSRLGSEGYTF. CDR3 DNA sequence: TGTGCCAGCAGTCGTCTGGGGTCGGAGGGCTACACCTTC. The chain has TRBV6-5 and TRBJ1-2; D uncertain. The CDR3 length is 13 residues. V lost 5 bases and J 8 bases, leaving 15 bases between the germline ends. Germline V gives CDR1 MNHEY, CDR2 SVGAGI.

The V call is TRBV28, the J call TRBJ1-2, with 7 nucleotides matching TRBD1. Germline CDR1 MDHEN, CDR2 SYDVKM. V dropped 2 bases and J dropped 9; count of bases not matched to a gene: 3. This CDR3 region has 12 residues. Here the CDR3 reads CASSLTGVRYTF. In DNA, the CDR3 is TGTGCCAGCAGTTTAACAGGGGTACGCTACACCTTC.

The genes are TRBV4-3 and TRBJ2-3; D gene ambiguous. The length of the CDR3 is 14 residues. Between the trimmed V and J ends, which lost 4 bases and 1 base, there was a span of 9 bases. The germline V gene encodes CDR1 LGHNA and CDR2 YSLEER. In DNA form, the CDR3 reads TGCGCCAGCAGCCTTATGCAGCGCACAGATACGCAGTATTTT. Protein: CASSLMQRTDTQYF.

The chain carries TRBV7-6 and TRBJ2-3; 9 nucleotides agree with TRBD2. The germline gives CDR1 SGHVS, CDR2 FNYEAQ. V dropped 3 bases and J dropped 3; count of bases not matched to a gene: 7. The CDR3 consists of 16 residues. The chain's CDR3 is CASSFAAGGPTDTQYF. CDR3 DNA: TGTGCCAGCAGCTTCGCCGCGGGGGGGCCGACAGATACGCAGTATTTT.

The chain has TRBV19 and TRBJ2-2, with D unclear. CDR1 LNHDA and CDR2 SQIVND come from the germline V gene (reference sequence). V lost 3 bases, J lost 4 bases, and 15 bases lay in between. The CDR3 is made up of 16 amino acids. The chain's CDR3 is CASSIPLDGLTGELFF. The DNA of the CDR3 is TGTGCCAGTAGTATTCCCCTGGACGGCCTCACCGGGGAGCTGTTTTTT.

The genes are TRBV27 and TRBJ2-7; D possibly uses TRBD1 or TRBD2 (5 bases each). The CDR3 is made up of 14 amino acids. The V gene lost 3 bases and the J gene lost 3 bases, with 12 bases spanning the gap. From germline, CDR1 is MNHEY and CDR2 SMNVEV (reference sequence). The CDR3 is CASSFEGPNYEQYF. The CDR3 coding sequence is TGTGCCAGCAGTTTCGAGGGACCTAACTACGAGCAGTACTTC.

The chain has TRBV2 and TRBJ1-1; the match to TRBD1 covers 11 bases. This CDR3 is 16 amino acids long. The junction had 7 bases not matched to a gene; V was cut back by 2 bases and J by 5 bases. Germline lookup yields CDR1 SNHLY and CDR2 FYNNEI. The CDR3: CASSEPGQGARTEAFF. CDR3 nucleotides: TGTGCCAGCAGTGAACCAGGACAGGGGGCTCGAACTGAAGCTTTCTTT.